This T cell receptor beta chain stems from a study of T cells after yellow fever vaccination. Details on this clonotype: Its specificity is unknown.

Whole-study results and caveats: Shared CD4/CD8 clonotypes were a small share, likely from convergent recombination. After the booster, about 95% of CD4 and roughly nine tenths of CD8 primary-response clones were re-detected.

TCR cDNA, made by 5'RACE template switching, carried an added universal primer site and UMIs. In TCRdb, the 5' RACE reads were re-called with MiXCR into one record per CDR3 protein. The sample carries about 350,000 distinct CDR3 sequences, 7% to 10% recorded once. The CDR3 covers 12 residues. V lost 9 bases and J lost 4, with 9 bases in between. Per germline, CDR1 KGHDR and CDR2 SFDVKD. The V call is TRBV24-1, the J call TRBJ1-5; D remains ambiguous. The material was PBMCs, obtained around 45 days after the first yellow fever vaccination. This receptor was identified in a man between 18 and 29 years old who received the YFV17D yellow fever vaccine. The CDR3 protein is CATQQRNQPQHF. The DNA of the CDR3 is TGTGCCACCCAACAGCGGAATCAGCCCCAGCATTTT.